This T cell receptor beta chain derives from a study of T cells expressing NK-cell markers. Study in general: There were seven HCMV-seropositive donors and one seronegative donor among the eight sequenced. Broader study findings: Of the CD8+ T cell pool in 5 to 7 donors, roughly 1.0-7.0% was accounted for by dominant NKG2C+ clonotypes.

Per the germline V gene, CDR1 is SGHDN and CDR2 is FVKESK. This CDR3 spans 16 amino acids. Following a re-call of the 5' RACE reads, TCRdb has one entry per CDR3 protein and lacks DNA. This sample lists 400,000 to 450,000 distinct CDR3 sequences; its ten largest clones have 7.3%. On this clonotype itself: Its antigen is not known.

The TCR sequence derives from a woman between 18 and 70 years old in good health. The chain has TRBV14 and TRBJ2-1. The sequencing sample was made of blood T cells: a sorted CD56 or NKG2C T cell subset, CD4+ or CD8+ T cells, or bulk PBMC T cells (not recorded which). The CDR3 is CASSQVGSWAYNEQFF.